These T cell receptor beta chains were read from a single sample in a study of blood T cell repertoires in COVID-19. Some clones are missing from TCRdb's copy, which holds only in-frame ones; the method was immunoSEQ multiplex PCR. The sample lists about 120,000 clones; roughly 90% were seen once. Sequencing was carried out using peripheral blood. The receptor set was obtained from a woman in her sixties with COVID-19, enrolled during active disease. Both conserved end residues are trimmed from each CDR3. Expanded clones are given a class, and other clones once, few, many or no size at all.

abundance,v_gene,j_gene,CDR3aa
NA,TRBV5-5,TRBJ1-2,ASSPTGIYGYT
NA,TRBV19,TRBJ1-2,ASIDARAYGYT
NA,TRBV19,TRBJ1-5,ASSSGGATSNQPQH
NA,TRBV2,TRBJ1-1,ASREDRGPGTEAF
NA,TRBV30,TRBJ1-6,AWSQGNSPLH
NA,TRBV5-1,TRBJ2-7,ASSPGGLAGFYEQY
NA,TRBV11-3,TRBJ2-3,ASSFGGAVTDTQY
NA,TRBV4-2,TRBJ1-6,ASSMDMWNNSPLH
NA,TRBV4-1,TRBJ1-1,ASSQQGQAVNTEAF
few,TRBV10-3,TRBJ1-2,AITEGTGGNYGYT
once,TRBV5-4,TRBJ2-2,ASSRSGGAGTGELF
NA,TRBV7-2,TRBJ2-1,ASSPYSGTSAEQF
once,TRBV7-9,TRBJ1-5,ASSYGGQGNQPQH
NA,TRBV6-5,TRBJ1-6,ASSYGDRGTSPLH
NA,TRBV18,TRBJ1-1,ASSPLGVGDRATEAF
NA,TRBV7-2,TRBJ1-2,ASSLVGGPHGYT
once,TRBV30,TRBJ1-2,AWKGFQGADGYT
NA,TRBV4-3,TRBJ2-7,ASSQDISSYEQY
few,TRBV7-3,TRBJ2-2,ASSLTATGGFGGELF
NA,TRBV7-8,TRBJ1-2,ASSRRTGGSSYGYT
few,TRBV6-2/TRBV6-3,TRBJ1-2,ASSYSAGNYGYT
NA,TRBV5-5,TRBJ2-6,ASSGLSGANVLT
NA,TRBV4-3,TRBJ2-3,ASSQDLGGDTQY
NA,TRBV7-2,TRBJ1-6,ASSLVAGLYNSPLH
NA,TRBV6-2/TRBV6-3,TRBJ1-6,ASSYSTGTGSSSPLH
NA,TRBV6-5,TRBJ1-1,ASIPQGEAF
NA,TRBV11-2,TRBJ2-5,ASSLDGLAQETQY
NA,TRBV10-3,TRBJ1-1,AISTTENTEAF
NA,TRBV5-1,TRBJ2-2,ASSYRSGGAKTGELF
NA,TRBV7-2,TRBJ2-1,ASSLGIQGNEQF
NA,TRBV28,TRBJ2-7,ASTRLGGTYEQY
NA,TRBV12-3/TRBV12-4,TRBJ1-2,ASQGAANYGYT
NA,TRBV6-2/TRBV6-3,TRBJ2-1,ASSRRDKFYNEQF
NA,TRBV5-1,TRBJ2-5,ASSLPGGETQY
once,TRBV9,TRBJ2-5,ASSARASGEETQY
NA,TRBV4-3,TRBJ1-5,ASSQDLTSNQPQH
NA,TRBV7-9,TRBJ1-2,ASSLVAGVYGYT
NA,TRBV19,TRBJ2-6,ARHQSRGPGANVLT
once,TRBV5-6,TRBJ2-2,ASSWTGVGELF
NA,TRBV4-1,TRBJ2-1,ASSPPVAGTYNEQF
NA,TRBV5-6,TRBJ2-2,ASSPRGTGELF
NA,TRBV29-1,TRBJ2-7,SVASRQTYEQY
NA,TRBV29-1,TRBJ1-4,SVGPGVASEKLF
NA,TRBV19,TRBJ1-1,ASRETPQGRRHTEAF
NA,TRBV5-1,TRBJ1-4,ASSLVGGTNEKLF